The 30 T cell receptor beta chains listed next were all sequenced from one sample in a study of cytomegalovirus exposure and HLA in healthy donors. Data came from immunoSEQ multiplex PCR; TCRdb stores just in-frame clones and leaves some out. The table has roughly 80,000 clones, about 92% seen once. Source material: PBMCs. Receptors were obtained from a young man in good health and CMV-seronegative.

The chain joins TRBV19 to TRBJ2-7; D is unresolved. This CDR3 spans 15 amino acids. Germline CDR1 is LNHDA and CDR2 is SQIVND (reference sequence). V lost 1 base and J lost 0, with 10 bases in between. The CDR3 reads CASSIVGGSSYEQYF. CDR3 nucleotide sequence: TGTGCCAGTAGTATAGTTGGCGGCAGCTCCTACGAGCAGTACTTC. Looking up the rest from reference TRBV19 and TRBJ2-7 gives the full variable domain: DGGITQSPKYLFRKEGQNVTLSCEQNLNHDAMYWYRQDPGQGLRLIYYSQIVNDFQKGDIAEGYSVSREKKESFPLTVTSAQKNPTAFYLCASSIVGGSSYEQYFGPGTRLTVT.

V gene TRBV30 combines with J gene TRBJ1-2; 8 bases agree with TRBD1. V gave up 5 bases and J gave up 0 bases; unmatched junction bases: 5. Per germline, CDR1 GTSNPN and CDR2 SVGIG (reference sequence). This CDR3 is built from 14 residues. CDR3 loop: CAWDGTGANYGYTF. CDR3 sequence (DNA): TGTGCCTGGGATGGGACAGGAGCTAACTATGGCTACACCTTC.

This clone occurred once. This chain uses TRBV6-5 with TRBJ1-5, with D possibly TRBD1 on 5 matching bases. V lost 6 bases and J 7 bases, leaving 13 bases between the germline ends. Germline CDR1 reads MNHEY; CDR2 reads SVGAGI. The CDR3 contains 13 residues. The CDR3 DNA sequence: TGTGCCAGCAGACTCTCAAGGGGCCAGCCCCAGCATTTT. Encoded protein: CASRLSRGQPQHF.

The rearrangement links TRBV21-1 to TRBJ2-2; the table's TRBD1 call for D was not verified on the DNA. TRBV21-1 is a pseudogene segment. The CDR3 has 16 residues. For the CDR3, the DNA is TGTGCCAGCAGCAAATCTCCCAGGGTGAGCACCGGGGAGCTGTTTTTT. Its translation is CASSKSPRVSTGELFF.

The chain carries TRBV6-1 and TRBJ1-3; 7 bases fit TRBD1. Germline V gene lookup returns CDR1 MNHNS and CDR2 SASEGT. Trimming removed 3 bases from V and 8 bases from J; junction bases left unmatched: 10. The CDR3 is 15 amino acids. The CDR3 DNA reads TGTGCCAGCAGTGACTTGATTGACAGGGAAGACACCATATATTTT. This sequence encodes CASSDLIDREDTIYF.

This clone was seen once. The CDR3 coding sequence is TGTGCCAGCAGTCGGGGGGGCGCCGGGCAGAATGAGCAGTTCTTC. This translates into CASSRGGAGQNEQFF. The chain is built from TRBV27 and TRBJ2-1; 8 bases map to TRBD2. Germline V gene lookup returns CDR1 MNHEY and CDR2 SMNVEV (reference sequence). CDR3 size: 15 residues. V lost 5 bases to trimming and J lost 7 bases; unmatched junction nucleotides: 10.

The rearrangement joins TRBV5-4 to TRBJ2-7; 9 bases are a match to TRBD2. Losses at the gene ends were 5 bases for V and 6 bases for J; bases not matched to a gene: 15. CDR1 SGHNT and CDR2 YYREEE come from the germline V gene (reference sequence). CDR3 length: 16 residues. Here the CDR3 reads CASSNRLSGGRLEQYF. The CDR3 DNA reads TGTGCCAGCAGTAACAGACTTAGCGGGGGCCGCCTCGAGCAGTACTTC.

The V call is TRBV5-6, the J call TRBJ2-2; maybe TRBD1 (6 bases). Between the trimmed V and J ends, which lost 3 bases and 4 bases, there was a span of 13 bases. The CDR3 runs 15 residues. Germline lookup yields CDR1 SGHDT and CDR2 YYEEEE. CDR3 in amino acids: CASSWDNSITGELFF. The DNA for the CDR3 is TGTGCCAGCAGCTGGGACAACTCGATCACCGGGGAGCTGTTTTTT.

The chain recombines TRBV19 with TRBJ1-4; D is unclear. The V gene lost 3 bases and the J gene lost 14 bases, with 10 bases spanning the gap. CDR1 is LNHDA and CDR2 is SQIVND in the germline V gene (reference sequence). The CDR3 consists of 11 residues. The CDR3: CASSIPQKLFF. CDR3 nucleotide sequence: TGTGCCAGTAGTATCCCACAGAAGCTGTTTTTT.

This chain links TRBV7-9 with TRBJ2-7; D is possibly TRBD1 (5 bases). The V gene lost 1 base and the J gene lost 3 bases, with 13 bases spanning the gap. The CDR3 covers 15 residues. CDR1 and CDR2 from the germline V gene are SEHNR and FQNEAQ (reference sequence). The CDR3 reads CASSLGGYGNYEQYF. CDR3 sequence (DNA): TGTGCCAGCAGCTTAGGGGGCTATGGGAACTACGAGCAGTACTTC.

The chain links TRBV30 to TRBJ2-1, with 12 bases identical to TRBD2. The V gene's germline CDR1 is GTSNPN and CDR2 SVGIG (reference sequence). This CDR3 has 14 residues. With 8 bases clipped from V and 2 bases from J, the junction kept 4 bases outside the gene matches. CDR3 coding DNA: TGTGCCGAACGACTAGCGGGGGCCTACAATGAGCAGTTCTTC. Amino acid sequence: CAERLAGAYNEQFF.

The V call is TRBV7-2, the J call TRBJ2-3; TRBD2 aligns across 13 bases. The CDR3 runs 17 residues. Unmatched junction bases numbered 3, after V lost 1 base and J lost 2 bases. In germline, CDR1 is SGHTA, CDR2 FQGNSA. The CDR3 DNA reads as TGTGCCAGCAGCTTAGGACTAGCGGGAGGTCTCACAGATACGCAGTATTTT. Translation: CASSLGLAGGLTDTQYF.

In this sample, this clone turned up once. The rearrangement joins TRBV6-5 to TRBJ1-2, with D unresolved. The V gene lost 5 bases and the J gene lost 4 bases, with 17 bases spanning the gap. The CDR3 is 15 residues long. CDR1 is MNHEY, CDR2 SVGAGI, per germline. The CDR3 spells CASSQQSGFSYGYTF. The CDR3 bases are TGTGCCAGCAGTCAACAGAGCGGTTTTAGCTATGGCTACACCTTC.

The rearrangement links TRBV7-8 to TRBJ1-5; no clear D gene. V was pared by 4 bases and J by 0 bases, with 7 bases between. CDR1 and CDR2 from the germline V gene are SGHVS and FQNEAQ. This CDR3 has 14 residues. The CDR3 region has the DNA TGTGCCAGCAGCTACACATCTAGCAATCAGCCCCAGCATTTT. This gives the protein CASSYTSSNQPQHF. Supplemented by reference TRBV7-8 and TRBJ1-5, the full variable domain reads GAGVSQSPRYKVAKRGQDVALRCDPISGHVSLFWYQQALGQGPEFLTYFQNEAQLDKSGLPSDRFFAERPEGSVSTLKIQRTQQEDSAVYLCASSYTSSNQPQHFGDGTRLSIL.

The CDR3, as DNA: TGTGCCAGCAGTGAACCTGACAGGCGTGGCTACACCTTC. It specifies CASSEPDRRGYTF. The J gene is TRBJ1-2, the V gene TRBV2; maybe TRBD1 (6 bases). This CDR3 is 13 amino acids long. Trimming pared 2 bases from V and 7 bases from J, leaving 11 bases between. The germline V gene has CDR1 SNHLY and CDR2 FYNNEI.

This sequence joins TRBV19 and TRBJ1-4; 9 bases are shared with TRBD1. The trim removed 2 bases at V and 6 bases at J, leaving 4 bases unmatched. This CDR3 is 15 amino acids long. The germline CDR1 and CDR2 sequences are LNHDA and SQIVND (reference sequence). The DNA for the CDR3 is TGTGCCAGTAGTATACGGGGACAGGGCTATGAAAAACTGTTTTTT. Encoded protein: CASSIRGQGYEKLFF.

The DNA for the CDR3 is TGTGCCAGCAGCTTGGGACTAGCGGGAGATGAGCAGTTCTTC. Its translation: CASSLGLAGDEQFF. The rearrangement links TRBV13 to TRBJ2-1, with 14 bases that match TRBD2. V trimming: 3 bases; J trimming: 8 bases; junction bases outside the gene matches: 0. Germline CDR1 and CDR2: PRHDT and FYEKMQ (reference sequence). This CDR3 is 14 amino acids long. Looking up the rest from reference TRBV13 and TRBJ2-1 gives the full variable domain: AAGVIQSPRHLIKEKRETATLKCYPIPRHDTVYWYQQGPGQDPQFLISFYEKMQSDKGSIPDRFSAQQFSDYHSELNMSSLELGDSALYFCASSLGLAGDEQFFGPGTRLTVL.

The genes are TRBV6-5 and TRBJ1-5; D remains ambiguous. The V gene's germline CDR1 is MNHEY and CDR2 SVGAGI. The CDR3 runs to 15 residues. The V and J ends lost 0 bases and 4 bases respectively, with 10 bases between them. Written as DNA, the CDR3 is TGTGCCAGCAGTTACTCTTTAACAGTTAATCAGCCCCAGCATTTT. Translation: CASSYSLTVNQPQHF.

The rearrangement links TRBV4-3 to TRBJ1-2; no definite D call. Germline CDR1 LGHNA, CDR2 YSLEER. The CDR3 totals 15 residues. The V end lost 0 bases, the J end lost 4 bases, and 12 bases lay between the germline ends. This CDR3 reads CASSQEAAIGYGYTF. Written as DNA, the CDR3 is TGCGCCAGCAGCCAAGAGGCGGCAATCGGCTATGGCTACACCTTC.

This sequence joins TRBV11-3 and TRBJ2-3, with 9 bases matching TRBD2. V shed 3 bases and J 0 bases; nucleotides not matched to a gene: 1. Germline-derived CDR1 and CDR2 are SGHNT and YENEEA. The CDR3 runs to 15 residues. The CDR3 here is CASSLRGGSTDTQYF. CDR3 in DNA: TGTGCCAGCAGCTTGCGGGGGGGAAGCACAGATACGCAGTATTTT. Full variable domain (outside the CDR3, taken from reference TRBV11-3 and TRBJ2-3): EAGVVQSPRYKIIEKKQPVAFWCNPISGHNTLYWYLQNLGQGPELLIRYENEEAVDDSQLPKDRFSAERLKGVDSTLKIQPAELGDSAVYLCASSLRGGSTDTQYFGPGTRLTVL.

The rearrangement joins TRBV30 to TRBJ2-1; D not resolved. The ends were cut back, 7 bases at V and 0 bases at J, with 19 bases in the middle. Per the germline V gene, CDR1 is GTSNPN and CDR2 is SVGIG (reference sequence). This CDR3 region has 16 residues. The CDR3 here is CAYHPRQSSSYNEQFF. CDR3 DNA sequence: TGTGCCTACCACCCGCGGCAGAGCAGCTCCTACAATGAGCAGTTCTTC. The full variable domain, in which reference TRBV30 and TRBJ2-1 provide the parts outside the CDR3, is SQTIHQWPATLVQPVGSPLSLECTVEGTSNPNLYWYRQAAGRGLQLLFYSVGIGQISSEVPQNLSASRPQDRQFILSSKKLLLSDSGFYLCAYHPRQSSSYNEQFFGPGTRLTVL.

J is TRBJ2-3 and V is TRBV29-1; possibly TRBD1 for D (6 bases). V lost 8 bases and J lost 0, with 18 bases in between. Germline values: CDR1 SQVTM, CDR2 ANQGSEA. The CDR3 runs to 15 residues. CDR3 DNA sequence: TGCAGCATAACCGGGACATCTCGTAGCACAGATACGCAGTATTTT. This codes for CSITGTSRSTDTQYF.

The genes are TRBV30 and TRBJ1-2, with 8 bases that match TRBD1. Germline values: CDR1 GTSNPN, CDR2 SVGIG (reference sequence). With V trimmed by 7 bases and J by 2 bases, 6 bases remained unmatched. The CDR3 loop spans 13 amino acids. The CDR3 sequence is CASLRDRNYGYTF. As DNA, the CDR3 is TGTGCCTCCCTCCGGGACAGGAACTATGGCTACACCTTC.

The V call is TRBV11-3, the J call TRBJ2-5; 14 positions agree with TRBD2. Losses at the gene ends were 5 bases for V and 3 bases for J; bases not matched to a gene: 8. The CDR3 is 17 residues long. Germline-derived CDR1 and CDR2 are SGHNT and YENEEA. In DNA, the CDR3 is TGTGCCAGCAGCCCCCTACCGGGACTAGCGGGAGAAGAGACCCAGTACTTC. It yields the protein CASSPLPGLAGEETQYF.

The chain employs TRBV5-6 and TRBJ2-4, with TRBD2 matching 9 bases. Germline assignment: CDR1 SGHDT and CDR2 YYEEEE. The CDR3 runs to 17 residues. V shed 4 bases, J shed 6 bases, and the junction held 14 bases outside the gene matches. The CDR3 region has the DNA TGTGCCAGCAGCAGAGGGGAGACTAGCGGACTATTAAACATTCAGTACTTC. Its translation: CASSRGETSGLLNIQYF.

This clone is a singleton in its sample. The rearrangement uses TRBV27 and TRBJ2-7, with 11 bases matching TRBD2. The CDR3 extends over 14 amino acids. Germline V gene lookup returns CDR1 MNHEY and CDR2 SMNVEV (reference sequence). V dropped 8 bases and J dropped 4; count of bases not matched to a gene: 7. The CDR3 DNA reads as TGTGCCAGCGGCCCGGGACTAGCGGCGTACGAGCAGTACTTC. It specifies CASGPGLAAYEQYF.

This chain joins TRBV4-1 and TRBJ2-2; the D gene is possibly TRBD2 (6 bases). This CDR3 spans 14 amino acids. Trimming removed 2 bases at V and 9 bases at J, with 13 bases between. Germline CDR1 and CDR2: MGHRA and YSYEKL. The CDR3 is CASSQRDSYRELFF. The CDR3 DNA reads TGCGCCAGCAGCCAAAGGGACTCGTACCGGGAGCTGTTTTTT.

The J gene is TRBJ1-2, the V gene TRBV18; 9 nucleotides agree with TRBD1. This CDR3 has 18 amino acids. V trimming: 2 bases; J trimming: 0 bases; junction bases outside the gene matches: 10. The V gene's germline CDR1 is KGHSH and CDR2 LQKENI. In DNA, the CDR3 is TGTGCCAGCTCACCAGAGGGACAGGGATCGCGGTCTAACTATGGCTACACCTTC. Translating it yields CASSPEGQGSRSNYGYTF.

This chain connects TRBV5-6 to TRBJ1-2; D is unclear. The germline V and J ends were trimmed by 4 bases and 7 bases, with 11 bases remaining between them. This CDR3 region has 12 residues. Per germline, CDR1 SGHDT and CDR2 YYEEEE. This CDR3 reads CASSHRVLGYTF. As DNA, the CDR3 is TGTGCCAGCAGCCACCGGGTCCTTGGCTACACCTTC.

The chain carries TRBV6-5 and TRBJ2-7, with 7 bases identical to TRBD1. This CDR3 contains 12 residues. Per germline, CDR1 MNHEY and CDR2 SVGAGI. The V and J ends lost 7 bases and 7 bases, in that order; junction bases with no gene match: 7. In DNA, the CDR3 is TGTGCCAGCAACTCACAGGGGTATGAGCAGTACTTC. Protein product: CASNSQGYEQYF.